Listed here are 20 T cell receptor beta chains from one sample, sequenced in a study of Graves' ophthalmopathy and Graves' hyperthyroidism. For repertoire sequencing, the TCR beta CDR3 regions were amplified from RNA transcripts. Amplification began with first-round RT-PCR using HTBI primers, then second-round multiplex PCR was performed. TCRdb fed the multiplex PCR reads into MiXCR, producing one record per CDR3 protein. Of just over 600,000 distinct CDR3 sequences in the sample, approximately 21% were seen once. Sequenced: peripheral blood. The receptor source for this set is a woman between 18 and 29 years old with stable Graves' hyperthyroidism. Some clones in this sample may be carry-over from other donors' samples.

This clonotype came up a few times. The chain's CDR3 is CASSMILSGANVLTF. The CDR3 nucleotides read TGTGCCAGCAGTATGATACTCTCTGGGGCCAACGTCCTGACTTTC. The genes are TRBV6-1 and TRBJ2-6; D unclear. Looked up from germline, CDR1 is MNHNS and CDR2 is SASEGT. Trimming left V 5 bases short and J 0 bases short, with 8 bases between. The CDR3 totals 15 residues.

A remark on this clonotype: Given a much more abundant clone one base away, this may be a read error. The chain is built from TRBV13 and TRBJ2-2; possible D gene TRBD2, 5 bases. Germline CDR1 PRHDT, CDR2 FYEKMQ (reference sequence). Trimming removed 4 bases from V and 5 bases from J, with 14 bases in between. CDR3 length: 15 amino acids. CDR3 loop: CASSSRTGKTGELFF. The DNA for the CDR3 is TGTGCCAGCAGCTCGAGAACGGGGAAAACCGGGGAGCTGTTTTTT.

The chain is built from TRBV7-8 and TRBJ2-7; TRBD2 matches 10 bases. The CDR3 is made up of 14 amino acids. V shed 5 bases and J 3 bases; nucleotides not matched to a gene: 4. Germline V gene data show CDR1 as SGHVS and CDR2 as FQNEAQ. The DNA of the CDR3 is TGTGCCAGCAGCCCGCTAGCGGGAGACTACGAGCAGTACTTC. Amino acids: CASSPLAGDYEQYF. The full variable domain, in which reference TRBV7-8 and TRBJ2-7 provide the parts outside the CDR3, is GAGVSQSPRYKVAKRGQDVALRCDPISGHVSLFWYQQALGQGPEFLTYFQNEAQLDKSGLPSDRFFAERPEGSVSTLKIQRTQQEDSAVYLCASSPLAGDYEQYFGPGTRLTVT.

This clonotype occurred many times. V usage is TRBV10-3 and J usage is TRBJ1-6; 7 bases match TRBD1. Germline V gives CDR1 ENHRY, CDR2 SYGVKD. The CDR3 sequence is 15 residues long. The J segment lost 10 bases and the V segment lost 4 bases, leaving 10 bases of the junction unmatched. Here the CDR3 DNA reads TGTGCCATCAGTGGTTCGGACAGGATGGGATCACCCCTCCACTTT. This translates into CAISGSDRMGSPLHF.

This clonotype was seen many times. The chain uses TRBV7-8 and TRBJ1-5, with D unresolved. Trimming stripped 1 base from V and 3 bases from J, with 10 bases between. This CDR3 is built from 15 residues. Germline CDR1 and CDR2: SGHVS and FQNEAQ. The CDR3 coding sequence is TGTGCCAGCAGCTTAGAAGTAGAGAACAATCAGCCCCAGCATTTT. Its translation is CASSLEVENNQPQHF.

In this sample, this clonotype turned up many times. The V gene is TRBV11-3, the J gene TRBJ1-1, with 7 bases fitting TRBD1. The CDR3 has 15 residues. Germline-derived CDR1 and CDR2 are SGHNT and YENEEA. V shed 1 base, J shed 11 bases, and the junction held 13 bases outside the gene matches. The CDR3 protein is CASSLVPRQGILAFF. In DNA, the CDR3 is TGTGCCAGCAGCTTAGTCCCACGACAGGGTATTTTGGCTTTCTTT.

This clonotype was seen more than once but under ten times. V and J are TRBV12-3 or TRBV12-4 and TRBJ1-1; 7 bases are shared with TRBD1. Trimming took 6 bases from V and 1 from J; bases not matched to a gene: 8. The CDR3 spans 15 residues. The CDR3 is CASSPRGLRNTEAFF. In nucleotides, the CDR3 is TGTGCCAGCAGCCCGAGGGGGCTCCGGAACACTGAAGCTTTCTTT.

Many counts were recorded for this clonotype. The V call is TRBV6-5, the J call TRBJ2-2; 7 bases are shared with TRBD2. The CDR3 length is 16 residues. The germline CDR1 and CDR2 sequences are MNHEY and SVGAGI. The J segment lost 4 bases and the V segment lost 0 bases, leaving 5 bases of the junction unmatched. The CDR3 loop is CASSYSGGLTTGELFF. DNA for the CDR3: TGTGCCAGCAGTTACTCCGGGGGGTTGACCACCGGGGAGCTGTTTTTT.

The chain recombines TRBV19 with TRBJ1-5; D is possibly TRBD1 (6 bases). The germline gives CDR1 LNHDA, CDR2 SQIVND (reference sequence). CDR3 size: 16 residues. Trimming pared 3 bases from V and 1 base from J, leaving 13 bases between. The CDR3 protein is CASSIRGQGSNQPQHF. The CDR3 DNA is TGTGCCAGTAGTATTCGGGGGCAGGGAAGCAATCAGCCCCAGCATTTT.

Many counts were recorded for this clonotype. The chain combines TRBV29-1 with TRBJ1-2, with TRBD1 matching over 7 bases. The CDR3 is 11 amino acids. From germline, CDR1 is SQVTM and CDR2 ANQGSEA. V lost 6 bases to trimming and J lost 6 bases; unmatched junction nucleotides: 4. The CDR3 nucleotides read TGCAGCGTAGGGGGCGCGGATGGCTACACCTTC. Protein: CSVGGADGYTF. Full variable domain (outside the CDR3, taken from reference TRBV29-1 and TRBJ1-2): SAVISQKPSRDICQRGTSLTIQCQVDSQVTMMFWYRQQPGQSLTLIATANQGSEATYESGFVIDKFPISRPNLTFSTLTVSNMSPEDSSIYLCSVGGADGYTFGSGTRLTVV.

This clonotype was observed at least ten times. The chain carries TRBV4-1 and TRBJ2-5, with a tentative D call TRBD2 (5 bases). Germline CDR1 reads MGHRA; CDR2 reads YSYEKL. The CDR3 loop spans 14 amino acids. Trimming pared 2 bases from V and 3 bases from J, leaving 10 bases between. The CDR3 region is CASSQTAGKETQYF. The CDR3, as DNA: TGCGCCAGCAGCCAAACGGCGGGCAAAGAGACCCAGTACTTC.

This clonotype was seen many times. This chain uses TRBV6-5 with TRBJ2-7; D unresolved. The CDR3 runs to 11 residues. Germline V CDR1 and CDR2: MNHEY, SVGAGI. V dropped 8 bases and J dropped 3 bases, with 8 bases sitting between them. Written as DNA, the CDR3 is TGTGCCAGCCAGACCGGCTACGAGCAGTACTTC. This encodes CASQTGYEQYF.

This clonotype was seen many times. V and J are TRBV19 and TRBJ1-1; D may be TRBD1 (6 bases). V was clipped by 5 bases and J by 5 bases, with 24 bases between them. Germline V gene lookup returns CDR1 LNHDA and CDR2 SQIVND (reference sequence). The CDR3 is made up of 17 amino acids. The CDR3 nucleotides read TGTGCCAGTAGTCCTGCAACGGGGGGGCGAGTTGTGACTGAAGCTTTCTTT. Translating gives CASSPATGGRVVTEAFF.

This clonotype was counted many times. V is TRBV20-1 and J is TRBJ2-7; D assignment may be TRBD1 or TRBD2 (6 bases each). V was shortened by 8 bases and J by 0 bases, with 17 bases between the two germline ends. Germline CDR1 and CDR2: DFQATT and SNEGSKA (reference sequence). The CDR3 is made up of 14 amino acids. In DNA, the CDR3 is TGCAGTTCCACGTATGGGGGGCCCTCCTACGAGCAGTACTTC. Amino acid sequence: CSSTYGGPSYEQYF.

This clonotype was seen just once. Since a much larger clone is just one base distant, this may be a read error. CDR3 loop: CASSPQTGANILTF. CDR3 DNA sequence: TGTGCCAGCAGCCCCCAGACCGGGGCCAACATCCTGACTTTC. This chain links TRBV11-2 with TRBJ2-6, with D perhaps assigned TRBD1 or TRBD2 (5 bases each). Germline CDR1 SGHAT, CDR2 FQNNGV. This CDR3 spans 14 amino acids. The full variable domain, with the rest looked up from reference TRBV11-2 and TRBJ2-6, is EAGVAQSPRYKIIEKRQSVAFWCNPISGHATLYWYQQILGQGPKLLIQFQNNGVVDDSQLPKDRFSAERLKGVDSTLKIQPAKLEDSAVYLCASSPQTGANILTFGAGSRLTVL.

This clonotype was found a few times. The J gene is TRBJ2-7, the V gene TRBV28, with D possibly being TRBD1 (5 bases). The length of the CDR3 is 14 residues. Trimming stripped 6 bases from V and 0 bases from J, with 12 bases between. The germline gives CDR1 MDHEN, CDR2 SYDVKM. This CDR3 is CASSAYRYSYEQYF. The CDR3 DNA follows: TGTGCCAGCAGCGCCTACAGGTACTCCTACGAGCAGTACTTC. The entire variable domain, with the rest obtained from reference TRBV28 and TRBJ2-7, is as follows: DVKVTQSSRYLVKRTGEKVFLECVQDMDHENMFWYRQDPGLGLRLIYFSYDVKMKEKGDIPEGYSVSREKKERFSLILESASTNQTSMYLCASSAYRYSYEQYFGPGTRLTVT.

This chain joins TRBV6-2 or TRBV6-3 and TRBJ1-1; a possible D gene is TRBD1 (6 bases). Looked up from germline, CDR1 is MNHEY and CDR2 is SVGEGT. CDR3 length equals 18 residues. V dropped 5 bases and J dropped 0 bases, with 22 bases sitting between them. CDR3 amino acids: CASSQTRNFGQLNTEAFF. The CDR3 nucleotides read TGTGCCAGCAGTCAGACACGAAACTTCGGACAGTTGAACACTGAAGCTTTCTTT.

This clonotype was recorded many times. The chain couples TRBV11-2 to TRBJ2-2, with TRBD1 matching 8 bases. The germline CDR1 and CDR2 sequences are SGHAT and FQNNGV. V shed 6 bases, J shed 3 bases, and the junction held 6 bases outside the gene matches. The CDR3 has 15 residues. In DNA form, the CDR3 reads TGTGCCAGCAGTCCCCGGGACAGGTACACCGGGGAGCTGTTTTTT. It yields the protein CASSPRDRYTGELFF.

The table lists this clonotype with many counts. This chain connects TRBV15 to TRBJ2-4; D is undetermined. CDR1 is LNHNV and CDR2 is YYDKDF in the germline V gene (reference sequence). The V and J ends lost 0 bases and 0 bases respectively, with 12 bases between them. The CDR3 length is 17 residues. DNA of the CDR3: TGTGCCACCAGCAGAGATCATTTAGCCTTAGCCAAAAACATTCAGTACTTC. Translating it yields CATSRDHLALAKNIQYF.

The table lists this clonotype with many counts. The CDR3 loop reads CSARGAGTSGSYEQYF. CDR3 nucleotides: TGCAGTGCTAGAGGGGCCGGGACTAGCGGGAGTTACGAGCAGTACTTC. The chain is built from TRBV20-1 and TRBJ2-7; 14 bases are a match to TRBD2. The CDR3 consists of 16 residues. Germline V lookup: CDR1 DFQATT, CDR2 SNEGSKA (reference sequence). With V trimmed by 1 base and J by 4 bases, 6 bases remained unmatched.